Listed below are T cell receptor beta chains from one sample, sequenced in a study of glioma-infiltrating T cells. Using its own MiXCR run on the multiplex PCR reads, TCRdb lists one record per CDR3 protein. This sample carries roughly 350,000 distinct CDR3 sequences, roughly two fifths of them seen once, and the ten largest clones take around 13%. The sequenced material came from glioma tissue, nonneoplastic brain tissue, or PBMCs (not recorded which). These receptors originate from a human donor with low-grade glioma or glioblastoma, undergoing nonglioma brain surgery, or in good health (not recorded which). Each CDR3 is given with its conserved first and last residue. D genes are given only for firm matches. Clone size is stated in some rows and not others, as once, few, many or a class when expanded.

D | length | J | size | V | CDR3 | DNA
TRBD2 | 18 | TRBJ2-4 | many | TRBV20-1 | CSARQTSGRAGAKNIQYF | TGCAGTGCTAGGCAGACTAGCGGGAGGGCCGGGGCCAAAAACATTCAGTACTTC
NA | 13 | TRBJ2-5 | NA | TRBV6-6 | CATDRDRSGAQYF | TGTGCCACCGATCGGGACAGGAGCGGGGCCCAGTACTTC
NA | 13 | TRBJ1-5 | NA | TRBV27 | CASKWQENQPQHF | TGTGCCAGCAAGTGGCAGGAGAATCAGCCCCAGCATTTT
TRBD2 | 13 | TRBJ2-7 | NA | TRBV6-1 | CASSERETQEQYF | TGTGCCAGCAGTGAGCGGGAGACGCAGGAGCAGTACTTC
TRBD2 | 16 | TRBJ2-1 | NA | TRBV5-1 | CASSPVTSGFYNEQFF | TGCGCCAGCAGCCCGGTGACTAGCGGGTTCTACAATGAGCAGTTCTTC
TRBD1 | 14 | TRBJ2-2 | NA | TRBV6-5 | CASTLTQGIGELFF | TGTGCCAGCACGCTGACACAGGGGATCGGGGAGCTGTTTTTT
TRBD2 | 17 | TRBJ2-3 | NA | TRBV3-1 | CASSSRDRLAGTDTLYF | TGTGCCAGCAGCTCAAGAGATCGACTAGCGGGTACAGATACGCTGTATTTT
NA | 13 | TRBJ1-2 | NA | TRBV19 | CASSIVREGRYTF | TGTGCCAGTAGTATAGTACGGGAAGGTCGCTACACCTTC
TRBD1 | 12 | TRBJ2-7 | NA | TRBV6-5 | CASRDRVTEQYF | TGTGCCAGCCGGGACAGGGTAACCGAGCAGTACTTC
TRBD2 | 15 | TRBJ2-5 | NA | TRBV7-9 | CASSLGGGRMETQYF | TGTGCCAGCAGCCTCGGCGGCGGGAGAATGGAGACCCAGTACTTC
TRBD1 | 15 | TRBJ2-3 | many | TRBV27 | CASSLGQSSTDTQYF | TGTGCCAGCAGTCTGGGACAGTCTAGCACAGATACGCAGTATTTT
NA | 14 | TRBJ1-5 | NA | TRBV20-1 | CSARRRTRQSAQHF | TGCAGTGCTCGACGACGAACTAGGCAATCAGCCCAGCATTTT
NA | 16 | TRBJ2-3 | NA | TRBV6-1 | CASRTPRWGGTDTQYF | TGTGCCAGCAGAACCCCGCGGTGGGGTGGCACAGATACGCAGTATTTT
TRBD2 | 15 | TRBJ2-3 | NA | TRBV5-4 | CASSWTSGITDTQYF | TGTGCCAGCAGCTGGACTAGCGGGATAACAGATACGCAGTATTTT
NA | 15 | TRBJ2-7 | NA | TRBV27 | CASSFVPAGTYEQYF | TGTGCCAGCAGTTTTGTCCCAGCGGGCACCTACGAGCAGTACTTC
NA | 13 | TRBJ1-4 | NA | TRBV27 | CASSMRGNEKLFF | TGTGCCAGCAGTATGAGGGGAAATGAAAAACTGTTTTTT
TRBD1 | 14 | TRBJ2-1 | NA | TRBV5-4 | CASSPDRVYDEQFF | TGTGCCAGCAGCCCGGACAGGGTTTACGATGAGCAGTTCTTC
TRBD2 | 17 | TRBJ2-7 | NA | TRBV20-1 | CSARDRGLAGGRNEQYF | TGCAGTGCTAGAGATCGAGGACTAGCGGGAGGGAGGAACGAGCAGTACTTC
NA | 14 | TRBJ2-1 | NA | TRBV25-1 | CASIAGPTYNEQFF | TGTGCCAGCATAGCCGGACCCACCTACAATGAGCAGTTCTTC
TRBD2 | 14 | TRBJ2-3 | many | TRBV28 | CAIELAGFTDTQYF | TGTGCCATCGAACTAGCGGGGTTCACAGATACGCAGTATTTT
NA | 12 | TRBJ1-1 | many | TRBV20-1 | CSARRGDTEAFF | TGCAGTGCTAGACGGGGGGACACTGAAGCTTTCTTT
TRBD1 | 14 | TRBJ2-7 | NA | TRBV27 | CASTNRTGGYEQYF | TGTGCCAGCACCAATCGGACAGGGGGCTACGAGCAGTACTTC
NA | 14 | TRBJ1-1 | few | TRBV12-3/TRBV12-4 | CASSRGGTDTEAFF | TGTGCCAGCAGCCGGGGAGGGACGGACACTGAAGCTTTCTTT
NA | 15 | TRBJ2-5 | few | TRBV7-2 | CASSLPTWYQETQYF | TGTGCCAGCAGCTTACCTACTTGGTACCAAGAGACCCAGTACTTC
NA | 16 | TRBJ1-2 | NA | TRBV7-9 | CASSLTVGTALVGYTF | TGTGCCAGCAGCTTAACCGTGGGGACGGCCCTGGTGGGCTACACCTTC
NA | 16 | TRBJ1-3 | once | TRBV5-1 | CASSPSPGFSGNTIYF | TGCGCCAGCAGCCCCTCCCCTGGGTTCTCTGGAAACACCATATATTTT
NA | 13 | TRBJ2-1 | NA | TRBV7-2 | CASSLAFGYEQFF | TGTGCCAGCAGCCTCGCGTTTGGATATGAGCAGTTCTTC
NA | 14 | TRBJ2-1 | few | TRBV7-2 | CASSRWTGRNEQFF | TGTGCCAGCAGCCGTTGGACTGGCCGCAATGAGCAGTTCTTC
TRBD1 | 14 | TRBJ2-1 | NA | TRBV3-1 | CASSQDWTGNEQFF | TGTGCCAGCAGCCAAGATTGGACAGGGAACGAGCAGTTCTTC
NA | 13 | TRBJ2-3 | NA | TRBV15 | CATALEPTDTQYF | TGTGCCACGGCGCTAGAGCCCACAGATACGCAGTATTTT
NA | 15 | TRBJ2-1 | NA | TRBV4-2 | CASSQGLSLYNEQFF | TGTGCCAGCAGCCAAGGACTGAGCCTCTACAATGAGCAGTTCTTC
TRBD1 | 16 | TRBJ1-5 | NA | TRBV11-2 | CASRPPTGGQGQPQHF | TGTGCCAGCAGACCGCCCACAGGGGGCCAGGGTCAGCCCCAGCATTTT
NA | 12 | TRBJ1-1 | NA | TRBV3-1 | CASSPWGTEAFF | TGTGCCAGCAGCCCATGGGGGACTGAAGCTTTCTTT
NA | 14 | TRBJ2-3 | NA | TRBV20-1 | CSARSGLSTDTQYF | TGCAGTGCCAGAAGCGGGTTAAGCACAGATACGCAGTATTTT
NA | 13 | TRBJ2-1 | NA | TRBV20-1 | CSVRLSTYNEQFF | TGCAGCGTCAGGCTAAGTACCTACAATGAGCAGTTCTTC
NA | 15 | TRBJ2-2 | NA | TRBV15 | CATSRRNRNTGELFF | TGTGCCACCAGCAGGCGTAACAGGAACACCGGGGAGCTGTTTTTT
NA | 14 | TRBJ2-7 | many | TRBV6-2/TRBV6-3 | CASSYSSGPYEQYF | TGTGCCAGCAGTTACTCTTCGGGACCCTACGAGCAGTACTTC
TRBD2 | 15 | TRBJ2-1 | NA | TRBV6-2/TRBV6-3 | CASTFPGTKSYEQFF | TGTGCCAGCACCTTCCCCGGGACTAAAAGCTACGAGCAGTTCTTC
TRBD1 | 17 | TRBJ2-7 | NA | TRBV15 | CATSRDVTGVNEGEQYF | TGTGCCACCAGCAGAGATGTGACAGGGGTGAACGAAGGCGAGCAGTACTTC
NA | 13 | TRBJ1-2 | many | TRBV20-1 | CSAQDRPNYGYTF | TGCAGTGCCCAGGACAGACCTAACTATGGCTACACCTTC
NA | 15 | TRBJ2-5 | few | TRBV20-1 | CSATPAAWYQETQYF | TGCAGTGCCACGCCGGCGGCTTGGTACCAAGAGACCCAGTACTTC
TRBD2 | 17 | TRBJ2-3 | NA | TRBV5-4 | CASSSGLAGRATDTQYF | TGTGCCAGCAGCTCGGGACTAGCGGGTAGGGCCACAGATACGCAGTATTTT
NA | 13 | TRBJ2-5 | many | TRBV7-2 | CASSLGAPGTQYF | TGTGCCAGCAGCTTAGGGGCCCCGGGGACCCAGTACTTC
NA | 12 | TRBJ1-3 | few | TRBV29-1 | CSVGGSGNTIYF | TGCAGCGTTGGAGGGTCTGGAAACACCATATATTTT
NA | 13 | TRBJ2-7 | few | TRBV28 | CASRVNWGYEQYF | TGTGCCAGCAGGGTAAATTGGGGCTACGAGCAGTACTTC
NA | 14 | TRBJ2-1 | NA | TRBV28 | CAIRAGARYNEQFF | TGTGCCATCCGGGCCGGGGCGAGGTACAATGAGCAGTTCTTC
TRBD2 | 13 | TRBJ2-1 | NA | TRBV5-1 | CASSLRTSDEQFF | TGCGCCAGCAGCTTACGGACTAGCGATGAGCAGTTCTTC